The entry below describes one TCR beta chain. These data are taken from a study of blood T cell repertoires in COVID-19. Study context: The origin of the acute and convalescent COVID-19 samples was the United States, Italy and Spain.

The CDR3 has 15 amino acids. With 0 bases removed from V and 0 bases from J, the gap between germline ends came to 7 bases. The germline CDR1 and CDR2 sequences are SGDLS and YYNGEE. Per the original data handling: Nucleated cell counts were estimated from reference gene primer amplification. The repertoire was sequenced with immunoSEQ multiplex PCR; TCRdb's copy has only in-frame clones and lacks some. From that table come the V and J calls and clone size; the DNA was used to work out D and trimming. The table records under 150,000 clones, approximately 84% of them present only once. This TCR was sampled from a human donor in a cohort sampled during active COVID-19. Sequencing used peripheral blood. V usage is TRBV9 and J usage is TRBJ2-1; no reliable D call. The DNA for the CDR3 is TGTGCCAGCAGCGTAGGTCGAGGCTCCTACAATGAGCAGTTCTTC. Its translation: CASSVGRGSYNEQFF.